The 26 T cell receptor beta chains presented below share a single source sample, sequenced in a study of T cell clones after liver transplantation. Libraries were prepared by immunoSEQ multiplex PCR; TCRdb keeps only in-frame clonotypes and omits some of them. In the table there are about 33,000 clones, 90% to 95% of which are singletons. The sequencing used CD8+ T cells from blood, collected 12 months after liver transplant. The receptors were sampled from a human patient who received a liver transplant. Some T cells may have come from the graft donor.

Of note for this clone: This specimen includes other DNA sequences encoding the same CDR3. The rearrangement links TRBV27 to TRBJ2-7; no reliable D call. The V gene's germline CDR1 is MNHEY and CDR2 SMNVEV (reference sequence). Between the trimmed V and J ends, which lost 2 bases and 3 bases, there was a span of 2 bases. This CDR3 has 11 amino acids. The chain's CDR3 is CASSLGYEQYF. The CDR3 DNA reads as TGTGCCAGCAGTTTAGGCTACGAGCAGTACTTC.

The chain has TRBV11-3 and TRBJ2-7; D possibly corresponds to TRBD1 (5 bases). In germline, CDR1 is SGHNT, CDR2 YENEEA. The CDR3 contains 15 residues. Trimming removed 1 base at V and 0 bases at J, with 10 bases between. CDR3 loop: CASSLGRGTSYEQYF. Written as DNA, the CDR3 is TGTGCCAGCAGCTTAGGAAGGGGTACCTCCTACGAGCAGTACTTC.

The CDR3 sequence is CASSSLWTRLNEQFF. The CDR3 DNA reads TGTGCCAGCAGCTCTCTCTGGACCAGACTCAATGAGCAGTTCTTC. The gene calls are TRBV11-2 and TRBJ2-1; D ambiguous. Germline V lookup: CDR1 SGHAT, CDR2 FQNNGV. The germline V and J ends were trimmed by 4 bases and 6 bases, with 16 bases remaining between them. The length of the CDR3 is 15 residues.

The chain joins TRBV4-3 to TRBJ1-5; 8 bases match TRBD1. This CDR3 is 16 amino acids long. V lost 0 bases and J lost 3; bases outside the gene matches: 4. Germline assignment: CDR1 LGHNA and CDR2 YSLEER. CDR3 coding DNA: TGCGCCAGCAGCCAAGAGACAGGGGCATCCAATCAGCCCCAGCATTTT. It specifies CASSQETGASNQPQHF.

The chain has TRBV6-4 and TRBJ2-1; 7 bases line up with TRBD1. Per germline, CDR1 MRHNA and CDR2 SNTAGT. The CDR3 spans 17 residues. Trimming at V came to 2 bases and at J to 8 bases, leaving 15 bases not matched to a gene. Here the CDR3 reads CASSDPGGAWSYDEQFF. DNA for the CDR3: TGTGCCAGCAGTGACCCAGGGGGAGCTTGGTCTTACGATGAGCAGTTCTTC.

The V gene is TRBV5-3, the J gene TRBJ1-2, with no clear D. TRBV5-3 is noted as an ORF with a role that remains uncertain. The V end lost 3 bases, the J end lost 8 bases, and 14 bases lay between the germline ends. This CDR3 region has 13 residues. CDR3 sequence reads: CARSSPRCEGYTF. CDR3 nucleotides: TGTGCCAGAAGCTCCCCCCGGTGTGAGGGCTACACCTTC.

The chain employs TRBV7-5 and TRBJ2-7; the DNA was not compared with TRBD2, the D call given in the table. TRBV7-5 is assigned pseudogene status. The CDR3 consists of 15 residues. Here the CDR3 reads CARTKGGGPSYEQYF. Here the CDR3 DNA reads TGTGCCAGAACGAAGGGCGGGGGACCGTCCTACGAGCAGTACTTC.

The genes are TRBV7-6 and TRBJ2-2, with 10 bases that match TRBD1. This CDR3 has 17 residues. Germline V gene sequence: CDR1 SGHVS, CDR2 FNYEAQ. Germline trimming cut 2 bases from V and 6 bases from J; bases unmatched to any gene: 9. The CDR3 DNA reads TGTGCCAGCAGCTTAAGGTCCGGGACAGGGGACCCCGGGGAGCTGTTTTTT. Protein sequence: CASSLRSGTGDPGELFF. Drawing the rest from reference TRBV7-6 and TRBJ2-2, the complete variable domain is GAGVSQSPRYKVTKRGQDVALRCDPISGHVSLYWYRQALGQGPEFLTYFNYEAQQDKSGLPNDRFSAERPEGSISTLTIQRTEQRDSAMYRCASSLRSGTGDPGELFFGEGSRLTVL.

This clone showed up just once. This rearrangement joins TRBV19 to TRBJ1-5; D remains ambiguous. The germline gives CDR1 LNHDA, CDR2 SQIVND (reference sequence). V was clipped by 7 bases and J by 1 base, with 23 bases between them. This CDR3 comprises 18 residues. The CDR3 spells CASTLLPHSSSSNQPQHF. CDR3 DNA sequence: TGTGCCAGTACCCTATTGCCCCACTCCTCGTCCAGCAATCAGCCCCAGCATTTT.

This clone has a single count. The genes are TRBV6-6 and TRBJ2-1, with no clear D. Trimming cost V 3 bases and J 1 base, with 10 bases left between them. Germline CDR1 MNHNY, CDR2 SVGAGI (reference sequence). The CDR3 has 15 residues. The CDR3 here is CASSYLIQSYNEQFF. CDR3 sequence (DNA): TGTGCCAGCAGTTATCTAATACAATCCTACAATGAGCAGTTCTTC.

J is TRBJ1-5 and V is TRBV6-5; the D is unclear. The CDR3 runs to 11 residues. Germline V CDR1 and CDR2: MNHEY, SVGAGI. The germline V and J ends were trimmed by 10 bases and 1 base, with 5 bases remaining between them. As DNA, the CDR3 is TGTGCCACCGGGAGCAATCAGCCCCAGCATTTT. Protein sequence: CATGSNQPQHF.

The genes are TRBV13 and TRBJ2-1; 7 positions agree with TRBD1. Germline V lookup: CDR1 PRHDT, CDR2 FYEKMQ (reference sequence). The CDR3 consists of 13 residues. J gave up 7 bases and V 1 base, and 1 base lay outside the gene matches. This CDR3 reads CASSLEGANEQFF. The CDR3 DNA follows: TGTGCCAGCAGCTTAGAGGGGGCGAATGAGCAGTTCTTC.

V is TRBV6-1 and J is TRBJ1-5; a weak D match, TRBD1 (5 bases). With 2 bases removed from V and 1 base from J, the gap between germline ends came to 9 bases. This CDR3 comprises 15 residues. Germline V gives CDR1 MNHNS, CDR2 SASEGT. CDR3: CASSERGVSNQPQHF. CDR3 nucleotides: TGTGCCAGCAGTGAAAGGGGAGTCAGCAATCAGCCCCAGCATTTT.

The V gene is TRBV6-7, the J gene TRBJ2-2; D possibly corresponds to TRBD1 (5 bases). TRBV6-7 is classed as an ORF, of uncertain function. The V end lost 0 bases, the J end lost 5 bases, and 13 bases lay between the germline ends. The CDR3 length is 16 residues. In DNA form, the CDR3 reads TGTGCCAGCAGTTACTCGCCGGGCAGGGTAACCGGGGAGCTGTTTTTT. Residues: CASSYSPGRVTGELFF.

The chain is built from TRBV13 and TRBJ2-2; 10 nucleotides line up with TRBD1. This CDR3 contains 15 residues. The germline V gene encodes CDR1 PRHDT and CDR2 FYEKMQ (reference sequence). J was trimmed by 6 bases and V by 5 bases; bases with no gene match: 6. The CDR3 reads CASSPSGTGAGELFF. As DNA, the CDR3 is TGTGCCAGCAGCCCCTCCGGGACAGGGGCCGGGGAGCTGTTTTTT. Supplemented by reference TRBV13 and TRBJ2-2, the full variable domain reads AAGVIQSPRHLIKEKRETATLKCYPIPRHDTVYWYQQGPGQDPQFLISFYEKMQSDKGSIPDRFSAQQFSDYHSELNMSSLELGDSALYFCASSPSGTGAGELFFGEGSRLTVL.

The chain is built from TRBV27 and TRBJ1-1; 8 nucleotides align to TRBD1. This CDR3 is 15 amino acids long. The V gene end was trimmed by 7 bases and the J gene end by 3 bases; junction bases not matched to a gene: 10. Germline loops: CDR1 MNHEY, CDR2 SMNVEV (reference sequence). As DNA, the CDR3 is TGTGCCAGCACCCTACAGGGGGGGGCGCACACTGAAGCTTTCTTT. Its translation: CASTLQGGAHTEAFF.

The rearrangement links TRBV13 to TRBJ2-1; 8 bases align to TRBD1. The CDR3 runs to 15 residues. With V trimmed by 5 bases and J by 4 bases, 7 bases remained unmatched. The germline V gene encodes CDR1 PRHDT and CDR2 FYEKMQ (reference sequence). The CDR3 region has the DNA TGTGCCAGCAGCCCAGACAGGGGCTATTACAATGAGCAGTTCTTC. Residues: CASSPDRGYYNEQFF.

Here the CDR3 DNA reads TGTGCCAGCAGTCCACAGGGGTTAGGCCAGCCCCAGCATTTT. Its translation: CASSPQGLGQPQHF. The V call is TRBV6-6, the J call TRBJ1-5; 7 bases are a match to TRBD1. Germline lookup yields CDR1 MNHNY and CDR2 SVGAGI (reference sequence). The CDR3 contains 14 residues. The J segment lost 7 bases and the V segment lost 5 bases, leaving 8 bases of the junction unmatched.

The V gene is TRBV13, the J gene TRBJ2-3; the D gene is possibly TRBD2 (6 bases). The germline V and J ends were trimmed by 1 base and 10 bases, with 18 bases remaining between them. The CDR3 runs to 15 residues. Per the germline V gene, CDR1 is PRHDT and CDR2 is FYEKMQ (reference sequence). The CDR3, as DNA: TGTGCCAGCAGCTTAGATCAGGGACTTGCTGATCCGCAGTATTTT. Translating it yields CASSLDQGLADPQYF.

The V call is TRBV5-6, the J call TRBJ2-7, with D hard to call. Per germline, CDR1 SGHDT and CDR2 YYEEEE. The CDR3 is 14 amino acids. The ends were cut back, 2 bases at V and 2 bases at J, with 11 bases in the middle. CDR3 DNA: TGTGCCAGCAGCTTCCTGGGGTCGCCCTACGAGCAGTACTTC. Translating gives CASSFLGSPYEQYF.

This rearrangement joins TRBV28 to TRBJ1-3, with 7 bases aligning to TRBD1. Germline CDR1 MDHEN, CDR2 SYDVKM. The CDR3 runs to 14 residues. V was pared by 6 bases and J by 3 bases, with 5 bases of the junction left unmatched. CDR3 in DNA: TGTGCCAGCAGGGCAGGGGGGTTTGGAAACACCATATATTTT. Translation: CASRAGGFGNTIYF.

The chain employs TRBV9 and TRBJ2-7; D is uncertain. CDR3 length: 15 residues. CDR1 is SGDLS and CDR2 is YYNGEE in the germline V gene. Trimming cost V 0 bases and J 2 bases, with 12 bases left between them. The CDR3, as DNA: TGTGCCAGCAGCGTAGCGGCAGCGAAAACCTACGAGCAGTACTTC. It codes for CASSVAAAKTYEQYF.

The rearrangement joins TRBV5-5 to TRBJ2-7, with 8 bases aligning to TRBD1. With V trimmed by 4 bases and J by 2 bases, 11 bases remained unmatched. The germline V gene encodes CDR1 SGHKS and CDR2 YYEKEE (reference sequence). The CDR3 sequence is 16 residues long. The CDR3 sequence is CASSIAGTGFPYEQYF. In nucleotides, the CDR3 is TGTGCCAGCAGCATAGCCGGGACAGGCTTCCCCTACGAGCAGTACTTC.

The chain carries TRBV5-6 and TRBJ2-7, with unresolved D. Germline V gene lookup returns CDR1 SGHDT and CDR2 YYEEEE. V was shortened by 0 bases and J by 5 bases, with 6 bases between the two germline ends. The CDR3 is 12 residues long. CDR3 sequence: CASSLGSHEQYF. The CDR3 coding sequence is TGTGCCAGCAGCTTGGGTAGCCACGAGCAGTACTTC.

The genes are TRBV6-5 and TRBJ2-1; TRBD2 agrees at 7 bases. CDR1 is MNHEY and CDR2 is SVGAGI in the germline V gene. V shed 7 bases, J shed 6 bases, and the junction held 12 bases outside the gene matches. The CDR3 runs to 15 residues. The CDR3 reads CASMVALGGSNEQFF. CDR3 DNA sequence: TGTGCCAGCATGGTCGCTCTCGGGGGGAGCAATGAGCAGTTCTTC.

In nucleotides, the CDR3 is TGTGCCAGCAGCTTAGAAGGGGGGAACACTGAAGCTTTCTTT. This codes for CASSLEGGNTEAFF. This rearrangement joins TRBV11-2 to TRBJ1-1, with TRBD1 as a possible D gene (6 bases). Germline lookup yields CDR1 SGHAT and CDR2 FQNNGV. Trimming removed 0 bases from V and 1 base from J, with 6 bases in between. CDR3 length: 14 amino acids.